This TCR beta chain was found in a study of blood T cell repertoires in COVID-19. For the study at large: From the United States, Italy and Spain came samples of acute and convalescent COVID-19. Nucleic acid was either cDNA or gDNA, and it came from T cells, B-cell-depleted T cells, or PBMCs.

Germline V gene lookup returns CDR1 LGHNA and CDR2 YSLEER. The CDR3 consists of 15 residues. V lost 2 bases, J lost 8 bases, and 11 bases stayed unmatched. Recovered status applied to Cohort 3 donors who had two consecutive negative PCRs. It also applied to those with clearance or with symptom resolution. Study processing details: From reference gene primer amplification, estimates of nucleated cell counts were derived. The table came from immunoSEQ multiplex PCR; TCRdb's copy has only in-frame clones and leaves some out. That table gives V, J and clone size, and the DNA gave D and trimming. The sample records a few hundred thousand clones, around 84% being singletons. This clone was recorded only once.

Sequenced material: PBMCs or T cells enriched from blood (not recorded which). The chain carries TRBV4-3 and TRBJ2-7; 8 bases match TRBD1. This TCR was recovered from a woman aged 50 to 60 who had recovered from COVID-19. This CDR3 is CASSQNTGGRDKQYF. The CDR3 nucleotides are TGCGCCAGCAGCCAAAACACAGGGGGTAGGGACAAGCAGTACTTC.